The sequence of this T cell receptor (beta chain) was determined in a study of early T cells in non-severe SARS-CoV-2 infection. Each CDR3 protein gets one entry after TCRdb re-called the 5' RACE reads with MiXCR. Of about 50,000 distinct CDR3 sequences in the sample, about 6.5% are singletons; the top ten hold about 3%. The CDR3 length is 14 residues. CDR1 is SNHLY and CDR2 is FYNNEI in the germline V gene. With 3 bases removed from V and 1 base from J, the gap between germline ends came to 9 bases. This clonotype was detected a few times. V is TRBV2 and J is TRBJ1-2; D may be TRBD1 (6 bases). This receptor was identified in an adult who was a healthcare worker with PCR-confirmed SARS-CoV-2 infection or an uninfected control (not recorded which). The sample in question was whole blood, obtained at baseline. CDR3 bases: TGTGCCAGCAGTGACGCAGGGGATAACTATGGCTACACCTTC. Protein product: CASSDAGDNYGYTF.